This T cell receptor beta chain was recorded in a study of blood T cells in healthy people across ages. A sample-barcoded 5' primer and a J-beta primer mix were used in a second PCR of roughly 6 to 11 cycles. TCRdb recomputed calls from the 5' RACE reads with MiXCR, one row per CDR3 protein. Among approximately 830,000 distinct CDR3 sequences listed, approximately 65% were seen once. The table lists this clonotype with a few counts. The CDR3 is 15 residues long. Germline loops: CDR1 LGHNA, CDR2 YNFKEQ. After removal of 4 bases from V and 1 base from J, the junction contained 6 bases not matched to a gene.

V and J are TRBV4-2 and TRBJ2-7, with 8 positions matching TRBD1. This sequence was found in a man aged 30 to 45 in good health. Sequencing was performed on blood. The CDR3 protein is CASSLGQESSYEQYF. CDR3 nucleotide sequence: TGTGCCAGCAGCCTGGGACAGGAAAGTTCCTACGAGCAGTACTTC.